One and the same sample provided the 14 T cell receptor beta chains below, sequenced in a study of OX40 agonist ivuxolimab in advanced cancers. Clones were read by immunoSEQ multiplex PCR, and TCRdb kept only the in-frame ones, dropping some. The sample contains some 100,000 clones, 92% of which appear only once. The sample in question was CD4+ or CD8+ T cells sorted from blood, obtained in a trial of the OX40 agonist ivuxolimab. The origin of the receptors is an adult with an advanced solid tumor such as melanoma, head and neck, liver or kidney cancer.

This clone appeared a single time. The genes are TRBV5-1 and TRBJ2-2; tentatively, D is TRBD1 or TRBD2 (5 bases each). From germline, CDR1 is SGHRS and CDR2 YFSETQ. Deletions cut 4 bases from V and 0 bases from J, with 13 bases between. The CDR3 sequence is 16 residues long. Written as DNA, the CDR3 is TGCGCCAGCAGCGGCACCGGGACCCCGAACACCGGGGAGCTGTTTTTT. This sequence encodes CASSGTGTPNTGELFF.

The chain combines TRBV4-1 with TRBJ2-2, with D perhaps being TRBD1 or TRBD2 (5 bases each). Trimming left V 3 bases short and J 5 bases short, with 22 bases between. The CDR3 loop spans 18 amino acids. CDR1 MGHRA and CDR2 YSYEKL come from the germline V gene. CDR3 loop: CASSQVTFGVRGTGELFF. DNA for the CDR3: TGCGCCAGCAGCCAGGTCACATTTGGGGTGAGGGGAACCGGGGAGCTGTTTTTT.

The chain couples TRBV19 to TRBJ2-3; no reliable D call. The CDR3 is 13 amino acids. In germline, CDR1 is LNHDA, CDR2 SQIVND (reference sequence). The V and J ends lost 8 bases and 0 bases respectively, with 9 bases between them. In DNA form, the CDR3 reads TGTGCCAGTTCCATGGGTAGCACAGATACGCAGTATTTT. This translates into CASSMGSTDTQYF.

About this clone: At the DNA level, this CDR3 is encoded by other sequences in the same sample as well. This chain links TRBV6-5 with TRBJ2-1; D is undetermined. The CDR3 extends over 15 amino acids. Germline V gives CDR1 MNHEY, CDR2 SVGAGI. The ends were cut back, 2 bases at V and 7 bases at J, with 15 bases in the middle. The CDR3 coding sequence is TGTGCCAGCAGTTACGGATGGGGTCCCGGGAATGAGCAGTTCTTC. Amino acids: CASSYGWGPGNEQFF.

This clone was seen a single time. The chain uses TRBV28 and TRBJ2-1; 7 bases are shared with TRBD2. CDR1 and CDR2 (germline): MDHEN, SYDVKM. V was clipped by 3 bases and J by 12 bases; unmatched bases: 5. The CDR3 length is 12 residues. The CDR3 DNA reads as TGTGCCAGCAGTTTCATGGGGAGGGGGCAGTTCTTC. Translating gives CASSFMGRGQFF.

The rearrangement links TRBV7-2 to TRBJ2-5, with D possibly being TRBD2 (6 bases). The CDR3 extends over 15 amino acids. The germline CDR1 and CDR2 sequences are SGHTA and FQGNSA. Trimming removed 2 bases at V and 2 bases at J, with 12 bases between. The CDR3 nucleotides are TGTGCCAGCAGCTTAACCGGGGGTAGGCAAGAGACCCAGTACTTC. Translated: CASSLTGGRQETQYF.

The chain uses TRBV11-3 and TRBJ2-2; 11 bases match TRBD2. This CDR3 comprises 16 residues. Trimming removed 3 bases from V and 6 bases from J; junction bases left unmatched: 6. Per the germline V gene, CDR1 is SGHNT and CDR2 is YENEEA. CDR3 in DNA: TGTGCCAGCAGCTTCTTGATACTAGCGGGAGCCGGGGAGCTGTTTTTT. Its translation: CASSFLILAGAGELFF.

The sample holds one count of this clone. CDR3 residues: CASSLSSGAHNEQFF. The CDR3, as DNA: TGTGCCAGCAGTTTATCTAGCGGGGCCCACAATGAGCAGTTCTTC. This sequence joins TRBV27 and TRBJ2-1, with TRBD2 matching over 8 bases. The CDR3 totals 15 residues. Per the germline V gene, CDR1 is MNHEY and CDR2 is SMNVEV (reference sequence). Losses at the gene ends were 0 bases for V and 5 bases for J; bases not matched to a gene: 3.

The rearrangement uses TRBV5-1 and TRBJ1-1; 8 positions agree with TRBD1. V shed 0 bases and J 8 bases; nucleotides not matched to a gene: 6. CDR1 is SGHRS and CDR2 is YFSETQ in the germline V gene. CDR3 length: 14 residues. The CDR3 DNA reads TGCGCCAGCAGCTTGGCCATCACAGGGGGGGAAGCTTTCTTT. Its translation: CASSLAITGGEAFF.

The chain employs TRBV2 and TRBJ1-2; 7 bases line up with TRBD1. This CDR3 has 16 residues. V gave up 6 bases and J gave up 0 bases; unmatched junction bases: 10. Germline CDR1 SNHLY, CDR2 FYNNEI. The CDR3 sequence is CASSAHYRGANYGYTF. CDR3 DNA sequence: TGTGCCAGCAGCGCCCACTACAGGGGCGCTAACTATGGCTACACCTTC.

The V call is TRBV19, the J call TRBJ1-1; D gene uncertain. Germline CDR1 and CDR2: LNHDA and SQIVND (reference sequence). Trimming removed 9 bases at V and 3 bases at J, with 11 bases between. The CDR3 extends over 12 amino acids. Written as DNA, the CDR3 is TGTGCCAGCGCCCCAGGTGACACTGAAGCTTTCTTT. Translation gives CASAPGDTEAFF.

The sample holds one count of this clone. The gene calls are TRBV4-2 and TRBJ2-7; 8 bases line up with TRBD2. The CDR3 is made up of 15 amino acids. Per the germline V gene, CDR1 is LGHNA and CDR2 is YNFKEQ. The V segment lost 0 bases and the J segment 4 bases; nucleotides outside the gene matches: 5. In nucleotides, the CDR3 is TGTGCCAGCAGCCAAGATGAGCGGGGGCAATACGAGCAGTACTTC. Translating gives CASSQDERGQYEQYF.

The gene calls are TRBV10-2 and TRBJ2-7; D is possibly TRBD2 (6 bases). This CDR3 spans 13 amino acids. The V gene's germline CDR1 is WSHSY and CDR2 SAAADI. The V gene lost 0 bases and the J gene lost 5 bases, with 8 bases spanning the gap. The CDR3 DNA sequence: TGCGCCAGCAGTGAGTCCAGGAGGGACGAGCAGTACTTC. Its translation is CASSESRRDEQYF.

The chain joins TRBV7-9 to TRBJ2-1; 10 bases fit TRBD1. V dropped 4 bases and J dropped 5; count of bases not matched to a gene: 14. From germline, CDR1 is SEHNR and CDR2 FQNEAQ (reference sequence). The CDR3 spans 18 residues. This CDR3 is CASSSFDRGPLTDNEQFF. The CDR3 DNA reads TGTGCCAGCAGCTCCTTCGACAGGGGGCCTTTGACCGACAATGAGCAGTTCTTC.